These 32 T cell receptor beta chains were sequenced from one sample in a study of OX40 agonist ivuxolimab in advanced cancers. Measured with immunoSEQ multiplex PCR; TCRdb has only the in-frame clones, and not every one. The sample lists around 25,000 clones; around 83% were seen once. This specimen was CD4+ or CD8+ T cells sorted from blood, taken in a trial of the OX40 agonist ivuxolimab. The source of these receptors is an adult with an advanced solid tumor such as melanoma, head and neck, liver or kidney cancer.

The rearrangement uses TRBV12-5 and TRBJ1-3, with TRBD1 matching over 7 bases. Germline CDR1 and CDR2: LGHNT and FRNRAP. Unmatched junction bases numbered 9, after V lost 1 base and J lost 0 bases. The CDR3 has 18 residues. The CDR3 here is CASGLAAPPGGSGNTIYF. The CDR3 coding sequence is TGTGCTAGTGGTTTGGCTGCCCCGCCAGGGGGCTCTGGAAACACCATATATTTT.

The chain uses TRBV11-2 and TRBJ2-5; 8 nucleotides align to TRBD2. From germline, CDR1 is SGHAT and CDR2 FQNNGV. This CDR3 has 13 residues. V was pared by 6 bases and J by 6 bases, with 6 bases of the junction left unmatched. This CDR3 is CASSSRGGQTQYF. For the CDR3, the DNA is TGTGCCAGCAGTTCCCGGGGGGGACAGACCCAGTACTTC.

This chain uses TRBV9 with TRBJ2-3, with 8 bases matching TRBD1. Germline CDR1 reads SGDLS; CDR2 reads YYNGEE. This CDR3 has 14 amino acids. The V and J ends lost 3 bases and 4 bases, in that order; junction bases with no gene match: 4. The CDR3, as DNA: TGTGCCAGCAGCGCAGGGGGCGGCCCAGATACGCAGTATTTT. Its protein is CASSAGGGPDTQYF.

V is TRBV29-1 and J is TRBJ1-1; D uncertain. Per germline, CDR1 SQVTM and CDR2 ANQGSEA. The CDR3 spans 13 residues. Trimming took off 7 bases at V and 0 bases at J, with 12 bases between the two ends. The CDR3 nucleotides are TGCAGCGCTGGTTCGGGGATGAACACTGAAGCTTTCTTT. It specifies CSAGSGMNTEAFF.

The V and J genes are TRBV7-2 and TRBJ2-5, with 8 bases aligning to TRBD2. Germline V gene lookup returns CDR1 SGHTA and CDR2 FQGNSA. The CDR3 is 14 amino acids. The ends lost 4 bases at V and 10 bases at J; junction bases unmatched: 11. CDR3 region: CASSSGTRSAIQYF. Here the CDR3 DNA reads TGTGCCAGCAGCTCCGGGACTAGATCAGCTATCCAGTACTTC.

A few counts support this clone. The chain joins TRBV19 to TRBJ2-7; TRBD1 is a possible D gene (6 bases). Germline V lookup: CDR1 LNHDA, CDR2 SQIVND (reference sequence). Trimming took off 7 bases at V and 4 bases at J, with 17 bases between the two ends. CDR3 size: 14 residues. The CDR3 nucleotides read TGTGCCAGTACCCGATCAGGGGAAGAATACGAGCAGTACTTC. This translates into CASTRSGEEYEQYF.

This clone showed up just a few times. The chain has TRBV7-6 and TRBJ2-7; 9 bases are a match to TRBD1. CDR1 is SGHVS and CDR2 is FNYEAQ in the germline V gene. CDR3 size: 13 residues. The V segment lost 5 bases and the J segment 7 bases; nucleotides outside the gene matches: 6. The CDR3 region is CASSPGQGGEQYF. The CDR3 DNA is TGTGCCAGCAGCCCGGGACAGGGTGGTGAGCAGTACTTC.

V and J are TRBV5-1 and TRBJ2-3; 9 bases agree with TRBD1. There are 16 residues in the CDR3. V was pared by 4 bases and J by 0 bases, with 6 bases of the junction left unmatched. The V gene's germline CDR1 is SGHRS and CDR2 YFSETQ. The CDR3 region is CASSPQGASSTDTQYF. The CDR3 DNA sequence: TGCGCCAGCAGCCCACAGGGGGCGTCTAGCACAGATACGCAGTATTTT.

Only a few counts were recorded for this clone. An end of the junction differs from the germline gene, which may be a read error. The V gene is TRBV7-2, the J gene TRBJ2-3; 7 positions match TRBD2. Looked up from germline, CDR1 is SGHTA and CDR2 is FQGNSA. There are 15 residues in the CDR3. The chain's CDR3 is CASSQDKRDTDTQYF. As DNA, the CDR3 is TGCGCCAGCAGCCAAGACAAGCGGGACACAGATACGCAGTATTTT. Using reference TRBV7-2 and TRBJ2-3 for the parts outside the CDR3, the full variable domain is GAGVSQSPSNKVTEKGKDVELRCDPISGHTALYWYRQSLGQGLEFLIYFQGNSAPDKSGLPSDRFSAERTGGSVSTLTIQRTQQEDSAVYLCASSQDKRDTDTQYFGPGTRLTVL.

A note on this clone: The same CDR3 also results from other DNA sequences found in this sample. The chain uses TRBV5-1 and TRBJ2-2; 11 bases are shared with TRBD2. The CDR3 covers 17 residues. The trim removed 2 bases at V and 5 bases at J, leaving 8 bases unmatched. Per the germline V gene, CDR1 is SGHRS and CDR2 is YFSETQ. CDR3 nucleotides: TGCGCCAGCAGCTTAAGGAGCGGGACTAGCGGAACCGGGGAGCTGTTTTTT. Residues: CASSLRSGTSGTGELFF.

The chain couples TRBV6-5 to TRBJ2-7, with a weak D call TRBD1 (5 bases). This CDR3 region has 15 residues. V lost 5 bases, J lost 7 bases, and 21 bases lay in between. Per the germline V gene, CDR1 is MNHEY and CDR2 is SVGAGI. The CDR3 DNA reads TGTGCCAGCAGTCATTACTATGGCGACAAGGGGGAGCAGTACTTC. Protein: CASSHYYGDKGEQYF.

The rearrangement joins TRBV5-5 to TRBJ2-7; 7 nucleotides match TRBD1. Germline CDR1 SGHKS, CDR2 YYEKEE (reference sequence). This CDR3 region has 15 residues. The junction had 8 bases not matched to a gene; V was cut back by 4 bases and J by 1 base. The CDR3 reads CASSLRSQGSYEQYF. The DNA for the CDR3 is TGTGCCAGCAGCCTCCGATCACAGGGGTCCTACGAGCAGTACTTC.

V gene TRBV30 combines with J gene TRBJ2-1; a possible D gene is TRBD1 (5 bases). Germline lookup yields CDR1 GTSNPN and CDR2 SVGIG (reference sequence). V was trimmed by 5 bases and J by 8 bases, leaving 10 bases between them. The CDR3 totals 11 residues. CDR3: CAWDQGDEQFF. The CDR3 DNA follows: TGTGCCTGGGATCAGGGTGATGAGCAGTTCTTC. Full variable domain (remainder filled in from reference TRBV30 and TRBJ2-1): SQTIHQWPATLVQPVGSPLSLECTVEGTSNPNLYWYRQAAGRGLQLLFYSVGIGQISSEVPQNLSASRPQDRQFILSSKKLLLSDSGFYLCAWDQGDEQFFGPGTRLTVL.

The rearrangement uses TRBV10-3 and TRBJ2-1, with D perhaps matching TRBD1 (5 bases). Trimming pared 4 bases from V and 8 bases from J, leaving 6 bases between. The CDR3 has 11 amino acids. Per the germline V gene, CDR1 is ENHRY and CDR2 is SYGVKD. CDR3 nucleotides: TGTGCCATCAGTGGGGGCGATGAGCAGTTCTTC. This sequence encodes CAISGGDEQFF.

The CDR3 protein is CASSFRGTNYGYTF. For the CDR3, the DNA is TGTGCCAGCAGCTTCAGGGGTACTAACTATGGCTACACCTTC. This chain connects TRBV7-9 to TRBJ1-2, with a tentative D call TRBD1 (6 bases). V was shortened by 3 bases and J by 0 bases, with 8 bases between the two germline ends. The CDR3 has 14 amino acids. The germline CDR1 and CDR2 sequences are SEHNR and FQNEAQ (reference sequence). Based on the CDR3 plus reference TRBV7-9 and TRBJ1-2, the full variable domain is DTGVSQNPRHKITKRGQNVTFRCDPISEHNRLYWYRQTLGQGPEFLTYFQNEAQLEKSRLLSDRFSAERPKGSFSTLEIQRTEQGDSAMYLCASSFRGTNYGYTFGSGTRLTVV.

The chain joins TRBV5-1 to TRBJ2-5, with 10 positions matching TRBD2. CDR1 SGHRS and CDR2 YFSETQ come from the germline V gene. V was pared by 0 bases and J by 4 bases, with 3 bases of the junction left unmatched. The CDR3 is 15 residues long. In nucleotides, the CDR3 is TGCGCCAGCAGCTTGGTGGTAGCGGGGGGAGAGACCCAGTACTTC. Its protein product is CASSLVVAGGETQYF.

The V call is TRBV29-1, the J call TRBJ2-1; 8 nucleotides agree with TRBD1. Losses at the gene ends were 2 bases for V and 7 bases for J; bases not matched to a gene: 10. The CDR3 has 15 residues. Germline-derived CDR1 and CDR2 are SQVTM and ANQGSEA. The CDR3 sequence: CSVESPGGRDNEQFF. The CDR3 DNA reads as TGCAGCGTTGAATCCCCAGGGGGCCGAGATAATGAGCAGTTCTTC.

CDR3 coding DNA: TGCGCCAGCAGCTTGGAGGGCGGGGGAGAGGCTTTCTTT. Its protein product is CASSLEGGGEAFF. The chain has TRBV5-1 and TRBJ1-1; perhaps TRBD1 as D (5 bases). This CDR3 has 13 amino acids. The germline CDR1 and CDR2 sequences are SGHRS and YFSETQ. Trimming left V 0 bases short and J 11 bases short, with 14 bases between.

The gene calls are TRBV4-2 and TRBJ1-1; the match to TRBD1 covers 7 bases. The V gene's germline CDR1 is LGHNA and CDR2 YNFKEQ. J lost 1 base, V lost 6 bases, and 8 bases had no gene match. This CDR3 comprises 15 residues. CDR3 DNA: TGTGCCAGCAGACCCCCGGGACAGCAGAACACTGAAGCTTTCTTT. Translated: CASRPPGQQNTEAFF.

This chain uses TRBV11-3 with TRBJ2-5; D gene unclear. CDR1 is SGHNT, CDR2 YENEEA, per germline. The CDR3 totals 14 residues. V was clipped by 1 base and J by 2 bases, with 8 bases between them. The CDR3 reads CASSLAACQETQYF. The CDR3 DNA sequence: TGTGCCAGCAGCTTAGCGGCCTGTCAAGAGACCCAGTACTTC.

This CDR3 reads CASSIKGGGEQFF. The CDR3 region has the DNA TGTGCCAGTAGTATAAAGGGTGGCGGGGAGCAGTTCTTC. V and J are TRBV19 and TRBJ2-1, with a weak D call TRBD2 (5 bases). Germline CDR1 reads LNHDA; CDR2 reads SQIVND (reference sequence). This CDR3 region has 13 residues. V was trimmed by 2 bases and J by 10 bases, leaving 12 bases between them.

This clone was seen a few times. This chain links TRBV2 with TRBJ2-7, with a possible D match to TRBD1 (6 bases). Germline V lookup: CDR1 SNHLY, CDR2 FYNNEI. This CDR3 contains 14 residues. V lost 4 bases and J 4 bases, leaving 14 bases between the germline ends. The CDR3 region is CASSGGTSSYEQYF. The CDR3 bases are TGTGCCAGCAGTGGAGGGACATCCTCGTACGAGCAGTACTTC. The whole variable domain, remainder taken from reference TRBV2 and TRBJ2-7, is EPEVTQTPSHQVTQMGQEVILRCVPISNHLYFYWYRQILGQKVEFLVSFYNNEISEKSEIFDDQFSVERPDGSNFTLKIRSTKLEDSAMYFCASSGGTSSYEQYFGPGTRLTVT.

The rearrangement links TRBV11-2 to TRBJ1-5; D call uncertain. There are 14 residues in the CDR3. Germline values: CDR1 SGHAT, CDR2 FQNNGV. Deletions cut 0 bases from V and 4 bases from J, with 7 bases between. The CDR3 DNA reads TGTGCCAGCAGCTTAGATGCGGGTAATCAGCCCCAGCATTTT. This gives the protein CASSLDAGNQPQHF.

The chain uses TRBV7-8 and TRBJ2-2; 14 bases match TRBD2. The V segment lost 0 bases and the J segment 3 bases; nucleotides outside the gene matches: 6. CDR1 and CDR2 (germline): SGHVS, FQNEAQ. This CDR3 comprises 19 residues. The CDR3 DNA reads TGTGCCAGCAGCTTAGCTGGACTAGCGGGAGGTGTATACACCGGGGAGCTGTTTTTT. Its translation: CASSLAGLAGGVYTGELFF.

Comments on this clone: This sample also contains other DNA sequences that code for the same CDR3. V usage is TRBV4-2 and J usage is TRBJ2-1; weak D call: TRBD1 (6 bases). The CDR3 is 17 amino acids. The V end was cut by 1 base, the J end by 0 bases, with 13 bases between. Germline V CDR1 and CDR2: LGHNA, YNFKEQ. CDR3 bases: TGTGCCAGCAGCCAAGCGGACAGCTCCAGCTCCTACAATGAGCAGTTCTTC. Residues: CASSQADSSSSYNEQFF.

Comments on this clone: The sample holds other DNA sequences that translate to the same CDR3. This rearrangement joins TRBV9 to TRBJ2-2, with 9 bases aligning to TRBD1. V shed 2 bases, J shed 3 bases, and the junction held 5 bases outside the gene matches. The germline V gene encodes CDR1 SGDLS and CDR2 YYNGEE. CDR3 length: 16 amino acids. In nucleotides, the CDR3 is TGTGCCAGCAGCGTCGGGGGACAGGGCTACACCGGGGAGCTGTTTTTT. Protein product: CASSVGGQGYTGELFF.

The rearrangement links TRBV19 to TRBJ1-1; D gene unclear. The V end was cut by 8 bases, the J end by 11 bases, with 12 bases between. The CDR3 contains 10 residues. CDR1 is LNHDA, CDR2 SQIVND, per germline (reference sequence). The CDR3 sequence: CASGLNGAFF. The CDR3 DNA is TGTGCCAGTGGACTAAACGGGGCTTTCTTT.

The rearrangement joins TRBV5-4 to TRBJ2-5; D not certain. Between the trimmed V and J ends, which lost 5 bases and 3 bases, there was a span of 14 bases. Per the germline V gene, CDR1 is SGHNT and CDR2 is YYREEE (reference sequence). The CDR3 spans 14 residues. The CDR3 loop is CASSVGVGKETQYF. The CDR3 DNA is TGTGCCAGCAGTGTAGGTGTAGGGAAAGAGACCCAGTACTTC.

The chain joins TRBV2 to TRBJ1-4; 11 positions agree with TRBD1. This CDR3 is built from 15 residues. Germline V lookup: CDR1 SNHLY, CDR2 FYNNEI. V lost 0 bases to trimming and J lost 8 bases; unmatched junction nucleotides: 2. The CDR3 region has the DNA TGTGCCAGCAGTGAAGCAAGGACAGGGGGCGAAAAACTGTTTTTT. It encodes CASSEARTGGEKLFF.

This clone has a single count. V is TRBV6-5 and J is TRBJ2-5; a possible D gene is TRBD2 (6 bases). The CDR3 extends over 13 amino acids. Trimming removed 5 bases at V and 1 base at J, with 8 bases between. Germline loops: CDR1 MNHEY, CDR2 SVGAGI. The CDR3 DNA follows: TGTGCCAGCAGTCGGGACTTCCAAGAGACCCAGTACTTC. Translated, it gives CASSRDFQETQYF.

The chain is built from TRBV2 and TRBJ2-7; D is uncertain. V lost 8 bases and J 7 bases, leaving 15 bases between the germline ends. CDR1 is SNHLY, CDR2 FYNNEI, per germline. The CDR3 contains 12 residues. CDR3 loop: CASCLTGGEQYF. The DNA of the CDR3 is TGTGCCAGCTGTCTGACGGGCGGAGAGCAGTACTTC. Complete variable domain (other parts from reference TRBV2 and TRBJ2-7): EPEVTQTPSHQVTQMGQEVILRCVPISNHLYFYWYRQILGQKVEFLVSFYNNEISEKSEIFDDQFSVERPDGSNFTLKIRSTKLEDSAMYFCASCLTGGEQYFGPGTRLTVT.

This clone was detected a few times. J is TRBJ2-7 and V is TRBV5-6; TRBD1 matches at 8 bases. CDR1 is SGHDT and CDR2 is YYEEEE in the germline V gene. This CDR3 has 15 amino acids. V was clipped by 4 bases and J by 2 bases; unmatched bases: 8. The CDR3 loop is CASSRDRIPTYEQYF. The CDR3 DNA reads as TGTGCCAGCAGCCGGGACAGGATACCAACCTACGAGCAGTACTTC.